This entry concerns a single T cell receptor beta chain. Its antigen is as yet unknown. This specimen comes from a study of cytomegalovirus exposure and HLA in healthy donors. The primer mix had 60 Vbeta and 13 Jbeta primers. The assay was immunoSEQ multiplex PCR, and TCRdb's table has in-frame clones only and misses some. The table lists 50,000 to 65,000 clones, about 75% of them singletons. Study-wide results and limits: Sequencing likely generated an artifact that appeared as a cluster of highly shared sequence variants. In vitro assays verified that a few CMV-associated chains recognized CMV antigens specifically. Many donors carried some public TCRs, although rarity characterized most TCR sequences.

The sequencing input was PBMCs. The origin of this receptor is a woman aged 40 to 50 in good health and CMV-seropositive.

CDR3: CASSPAPPDVWGGTEQFF. As DNA, the CDR3 is TGTGCCAGCAGCCCCGCCCCCCCGGACGTTTGGGGGGGGACTGAGCAGTTCTTC. This chain connects TRBV7-2 to TRBJ2-1; 7 nucleotides align to TRBD2. Losses at the gene ends were 5 bases for V and 9 bases for J; bases not matched to a gene: 22. From germline, CDR1 is SGHTA and CDR2 FQGNSA. The CDR3 consists of 18 residues.